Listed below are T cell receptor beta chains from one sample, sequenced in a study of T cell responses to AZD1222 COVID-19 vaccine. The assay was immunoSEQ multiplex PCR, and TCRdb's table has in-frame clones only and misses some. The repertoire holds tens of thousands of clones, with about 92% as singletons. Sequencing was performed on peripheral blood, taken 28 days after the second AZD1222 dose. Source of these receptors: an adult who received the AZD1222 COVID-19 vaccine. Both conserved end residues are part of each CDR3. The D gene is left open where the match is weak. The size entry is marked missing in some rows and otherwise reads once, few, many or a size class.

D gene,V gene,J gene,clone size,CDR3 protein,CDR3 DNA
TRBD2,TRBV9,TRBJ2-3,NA,CASSGGAGVGTDTQYF,TGTGCCAGCAGCGGGGGAGCGGGGGTGGGCACAGATACGCAGTATTTT
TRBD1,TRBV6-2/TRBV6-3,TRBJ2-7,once,CASSYLPTGTLSYEQYF,TGTGCCAGCAGTTATCTCCCGACAGGGACCCTCTCCTACGAGCAGTACTTC
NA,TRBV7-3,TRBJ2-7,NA,CASSLTGHGGYEQYF,TGTGCCAGCAGCTTAACGGGCCATGGCGGCTACGAGCAGTACTTC
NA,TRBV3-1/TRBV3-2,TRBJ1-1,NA,CASSQRGGLGTEAFF,TGTGCCAGCAGCCAACGTGGCGGTTTGGGGACTGAAGCTTTCTTT
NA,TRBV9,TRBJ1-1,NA,CASSVVGNWNTEAFF,TGTGCCAGCAGCGTAGTTGGCAATTGGAACACTGAAGCTTTCTTT
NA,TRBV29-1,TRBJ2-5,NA,CSAGTLLSETQYF,TGCAGCGCTGGGACTTTGCTCAGTGAGACCCAGTACTTC
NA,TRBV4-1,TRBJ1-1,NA,CASSQDSWAAEAFF,TGCGCCAGCAGCCAAGATAGTTGGGCAGCTGAAGCTTTCTTT
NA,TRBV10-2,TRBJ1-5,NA,CATMGGSNQPQHF,TGCGCCACTATGGGGGGAAGCAATCAGCCCCAGCATTTT
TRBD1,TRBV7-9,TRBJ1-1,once,CASSPGTGGTNTEAFF,TGTGCCAGCAGCCCGGGGACAGGGGGAACGAACACTGAAGCTTTCTTT
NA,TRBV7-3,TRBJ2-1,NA,CASSLTGRGAYNEQFF,TGTGCCAGCAGCTTAACAGGCAGGGGGGCCTACAATGAGCAGTTCTTC
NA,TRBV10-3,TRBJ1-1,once,CAISELQTEAFF,TGTGCCATCAGTGAACTACAAACTGAAGCTTTCTTT
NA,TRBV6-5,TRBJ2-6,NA,CATLYWNSGANVLTF,TGTGCCACCCTCTACTGGAACTCTGGGGCCAACGTCCTGACTTTC
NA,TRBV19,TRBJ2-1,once,CASTTPAGGRGNEQFF,TGTGCCAGTACCACGCCGGCGGGCGGTCGAGGCAATGAGCAGTTCTTC
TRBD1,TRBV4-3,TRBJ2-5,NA,CASSYTGGIGETQYF,TGCGCCAGCAGCTATACAGGGGGCATAGGAGAGACCCAGTACTTC
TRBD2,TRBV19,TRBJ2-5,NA,CASSRTSRRQETQYF,TGTGCCAGTAGCCGGACTAGTCGTCGGCAAGAGACCCAGTACTTC
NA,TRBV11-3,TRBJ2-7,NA,CASSSTGVSYEQYF,TGTGCCAGCAGCTCAACAGGAGTCTCCTACGAGCAGTACTTC
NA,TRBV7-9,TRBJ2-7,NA,CASSLPRDEQYF,TGTGCCAGCAGCTTACCCAGGGACGAGCAGTACTTC
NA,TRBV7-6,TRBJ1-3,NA,CASSPTYSGNTIYF,TGTGCCAGCAGCCCCACATACTCTGGAAACACCATATATTTT
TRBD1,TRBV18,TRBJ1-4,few,CASSRTGQGATNEKLFF,TGTGCCAGCTCACGAACCGGACAGGGTGCAACTAATGAAAAACTGTTTTTT
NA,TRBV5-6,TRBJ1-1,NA,CASSLVFASTEAFF,TGTGCCAGCAGCTTGGTTTTCGCGTCGACTGAAGCTTTCTTT
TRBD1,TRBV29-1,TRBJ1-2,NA,CSVEDSGDRGDYGYTF,TGCAGCGTTGAAGATTCAGGGGACAGGGGGGACTATGGCTACACCTTC
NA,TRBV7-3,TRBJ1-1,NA,CASTPPWPEAFF,TGTGCCAGCACGCCTCCGTGGCCTGAAGCTTTCTTT
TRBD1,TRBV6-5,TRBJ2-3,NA,CASSRDRSTDTQYF,TGTGCCAGCAGCCGGGACAGGAGCACAGATACGCAGTATTTT
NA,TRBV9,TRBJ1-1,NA,CASSVALVGENTEAFF,TGTGCCAGCAGCGTAGCCCTAGTAGGGGAGAACACTGAAGCTTTCTTT
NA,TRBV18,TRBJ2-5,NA,CASSPLADQETQYF,TGTGCCAGCTCACCACTAGCGGACCAAGAGACCCAGTACTTC
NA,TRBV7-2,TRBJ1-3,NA,CASSPEGSSGNTIYF,TGTGCCAGCAGCCCCGAGGGGAGCTCTGGAAACACCATATATTTT
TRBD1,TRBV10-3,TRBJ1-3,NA,CAISDPRTGRRNTIYF,TGTGCCATCAGTGACCCCCGGACAGGGCGAAGAAACACCATATATTTT
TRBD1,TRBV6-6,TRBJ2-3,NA,CASSNPDRADTQYF,TGTGCCAGCAGTAACCCGGACAGGGCAGATACGCAGTATTTT
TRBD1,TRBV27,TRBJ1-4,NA,CASSSSRTGGNEKLFF,TGTGCCAGCAGTTCTTCCAGGACAGGGGGAAATGAAAAACTGTTTTTT
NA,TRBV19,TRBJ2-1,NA,CASSPGASVSYNEQFF,TGTGCCAGTAGCCCGGGGGCTAGTGTCTCCTACAATGAGCAGTTCTTC
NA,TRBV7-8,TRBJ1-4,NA,CASSRDGAEKLFF,TGTGCCAGCAGCCGGGACGGGGCCGAAAAACTGTTTTTT
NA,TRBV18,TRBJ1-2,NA,CASSRETGNYGYTF,TGTGCCAGCTCACGGGAGACAGGCAACTATGGCTACACCTTC
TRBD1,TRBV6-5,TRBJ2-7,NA,CATGDRGTYEQYF,TGTGCCACCGGGGACAGGGGGACCTACGAGCAGTACTTC
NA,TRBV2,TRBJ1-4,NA,CASSDLEPSGEKLFF,TGTGCCAGCAGTGATCTCGAGCCCTCCGGAGAAAAACTGTTTTTT
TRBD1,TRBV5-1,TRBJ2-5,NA,CASSSLGQGVQETQYF,TGCGCCAGCAGCTCATTGGGACAGGGCGTCCAAGAGACCCAGTACTTC
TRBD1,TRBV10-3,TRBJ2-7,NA,CAISGQGREQYF,TGTGCCATCAGTGGACAGGGCCGCGAGCAGTACTTC
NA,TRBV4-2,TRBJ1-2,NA,CASSQDSGVHYGYTF,TGTGCCAGCAGCCAAGATTCCGGGGTTCACTATGGCTACACCTTC
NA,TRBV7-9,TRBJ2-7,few,CASSRGTQSSYEQYF,TGTGCCAGCAGCCGCGGGACACAGAGCTCCTACGAGCAGTACTTC
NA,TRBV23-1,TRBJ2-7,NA,CASSPRGRSNRSYEQYF,TGCGCCAGCAGTCCCCGCGGCAGGTCTAATCGGTCCTACGAGCAGTACTTC
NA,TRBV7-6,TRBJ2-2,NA,CASSFAGLAGELFF,TGTGCCAGCAGCTTTGCTGGACTCGCGGGGGAGCTGTTTTTT
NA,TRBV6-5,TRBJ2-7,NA,CASSRTGNSYEQYF,TGTGCCAGCAGTAGAACAGGGAACTCCTACGAGCAGTACTTC
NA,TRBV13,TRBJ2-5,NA,CASSPRPRNSPQETQYF,TGTGCCAGCAGCCCCCGTCCGCGGAACAGTCCCCAAGAGACCCAGTACTTC
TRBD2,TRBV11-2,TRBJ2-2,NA,CASSVRAGGLAPHRGLFF,TGTGCCAGCAGCGTGAGAGCGGGGGGGTTAGCTCCTCACAGGGGGCTGTTTTTT
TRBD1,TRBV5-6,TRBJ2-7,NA,CASSAAGTGPYEQYF,TGTGCCAGCAGCGCAGCCGGGACAGGTCCCTACGAGCAGTACTTC
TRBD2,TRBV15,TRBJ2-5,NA,CATSRTSGGTKSAQYF,TGTGCCACCAGCAGGACTAGCGGGGGGACCAAGAGCGCCCAGTACTTC
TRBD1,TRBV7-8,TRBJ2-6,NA,CALQGSSGANVLTF,TGTGCCTTACAGGGGAGCTCTGGGGCCAACGTCCTGACTTTC
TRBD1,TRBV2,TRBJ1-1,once,CASSWGQTNTEAFF,TGTGCCAGCAGTTGGGGACAGACGAACACTGAAGCTTTCTTT
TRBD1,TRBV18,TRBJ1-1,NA,CASSPGTVNTEAFF,TGTGCCAGCTCACCTGGGACAGTGAACACTGAAGCTTTCTTT